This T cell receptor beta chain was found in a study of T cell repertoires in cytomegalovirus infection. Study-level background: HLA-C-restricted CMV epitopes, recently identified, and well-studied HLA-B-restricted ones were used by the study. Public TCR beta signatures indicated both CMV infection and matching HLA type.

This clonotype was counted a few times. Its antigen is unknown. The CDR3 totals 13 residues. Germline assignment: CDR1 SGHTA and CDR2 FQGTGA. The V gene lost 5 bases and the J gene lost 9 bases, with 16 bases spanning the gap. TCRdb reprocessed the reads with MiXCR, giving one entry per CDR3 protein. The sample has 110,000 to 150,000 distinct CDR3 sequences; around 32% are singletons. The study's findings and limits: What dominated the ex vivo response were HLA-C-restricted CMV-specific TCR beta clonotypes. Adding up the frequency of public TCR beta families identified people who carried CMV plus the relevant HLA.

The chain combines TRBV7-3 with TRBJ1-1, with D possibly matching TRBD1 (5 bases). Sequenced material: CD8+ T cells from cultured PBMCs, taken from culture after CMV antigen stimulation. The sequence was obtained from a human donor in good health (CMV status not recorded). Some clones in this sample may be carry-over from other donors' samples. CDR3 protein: CASSNKDILKAFF. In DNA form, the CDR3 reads TGTGCCAGCAGCAATAAGGACATCTTGAAAGCTTTCTTT.